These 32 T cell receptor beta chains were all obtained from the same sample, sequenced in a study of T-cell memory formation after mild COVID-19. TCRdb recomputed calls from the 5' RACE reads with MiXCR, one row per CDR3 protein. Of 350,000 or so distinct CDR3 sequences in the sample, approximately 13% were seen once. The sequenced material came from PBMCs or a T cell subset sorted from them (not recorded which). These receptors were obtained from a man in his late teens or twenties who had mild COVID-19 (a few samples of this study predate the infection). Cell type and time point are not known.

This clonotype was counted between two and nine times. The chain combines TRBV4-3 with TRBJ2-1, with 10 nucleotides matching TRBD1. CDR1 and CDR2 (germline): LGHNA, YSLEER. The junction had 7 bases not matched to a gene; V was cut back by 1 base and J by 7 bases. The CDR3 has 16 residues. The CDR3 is CASSQVWTGGRNEQFF. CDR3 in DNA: TGCGCCAGCAGCCAAGTTTGGACAGGGGGGAGGAATGAGCAGTTCTTC.

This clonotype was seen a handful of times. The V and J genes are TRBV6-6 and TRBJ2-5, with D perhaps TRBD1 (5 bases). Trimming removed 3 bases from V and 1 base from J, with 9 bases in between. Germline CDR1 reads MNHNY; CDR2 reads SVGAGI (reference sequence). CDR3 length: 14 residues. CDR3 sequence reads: CASSYRQPQETQYF. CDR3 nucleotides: TGTGCCAGCAGTTATCGACAGCCCCAAGAGACCCAGTACTTC.

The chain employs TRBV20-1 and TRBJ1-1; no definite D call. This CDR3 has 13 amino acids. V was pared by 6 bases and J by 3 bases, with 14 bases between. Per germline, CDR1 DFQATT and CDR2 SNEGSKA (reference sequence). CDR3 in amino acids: CSAKYKGDTEAFF. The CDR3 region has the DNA TGCAGTGCCAAATATAAAGGAGACACTGAAGCTTTCTTT.

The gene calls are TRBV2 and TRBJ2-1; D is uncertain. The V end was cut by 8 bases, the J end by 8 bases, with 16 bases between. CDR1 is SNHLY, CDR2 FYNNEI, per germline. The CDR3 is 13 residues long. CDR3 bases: TGTGCCAGCTCTCGGACGGTTAGGGATGAGCAGTTCTTC. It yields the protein CASSRTVRDEQFF.

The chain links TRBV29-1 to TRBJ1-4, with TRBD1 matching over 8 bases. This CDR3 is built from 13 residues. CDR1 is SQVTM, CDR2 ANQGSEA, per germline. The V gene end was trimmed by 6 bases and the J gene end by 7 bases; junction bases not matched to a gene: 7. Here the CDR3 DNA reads TGCAGCGTAAGACAGGGGTCTGGTGAAAAACTGTTTTTT. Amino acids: CSVRQGSGEKLFF.

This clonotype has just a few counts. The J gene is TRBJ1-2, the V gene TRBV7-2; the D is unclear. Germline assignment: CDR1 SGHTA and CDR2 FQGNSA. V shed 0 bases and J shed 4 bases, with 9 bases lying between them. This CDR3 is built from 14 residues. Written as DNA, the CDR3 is TGTGCCAGCAGCTTAGCTCTGATGGGCTATGGCTACACCTTC. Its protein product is CASSLALMGYGYTF.

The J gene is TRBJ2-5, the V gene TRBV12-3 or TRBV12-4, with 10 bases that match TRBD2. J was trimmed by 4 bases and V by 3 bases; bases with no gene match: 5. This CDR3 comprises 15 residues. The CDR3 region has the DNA TGTGCCAGCAGTTTCGGAGCGGGGGGGGCAGAGACCCAGTACTTC. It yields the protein CASSFGAGGAETQYF.

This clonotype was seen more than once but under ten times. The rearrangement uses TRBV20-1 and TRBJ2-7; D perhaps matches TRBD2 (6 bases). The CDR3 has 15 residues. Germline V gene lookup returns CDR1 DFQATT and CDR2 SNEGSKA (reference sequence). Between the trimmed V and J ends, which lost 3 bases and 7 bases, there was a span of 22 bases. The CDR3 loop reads CSARADQAQEGEQYF. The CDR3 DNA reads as TGCAGTGCTAGGGCGGATCAGGCCCAGGAGGGTGAGCAGTACTTC.

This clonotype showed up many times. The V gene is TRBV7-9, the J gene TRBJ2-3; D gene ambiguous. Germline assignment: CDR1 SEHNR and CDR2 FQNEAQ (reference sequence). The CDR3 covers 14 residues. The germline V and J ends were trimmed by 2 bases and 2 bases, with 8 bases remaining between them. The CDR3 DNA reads TGTGCCAGCAGCTTAAGCGCGACCACAGATACGCAGTATTTT. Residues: CASSLSATTDTQYF.

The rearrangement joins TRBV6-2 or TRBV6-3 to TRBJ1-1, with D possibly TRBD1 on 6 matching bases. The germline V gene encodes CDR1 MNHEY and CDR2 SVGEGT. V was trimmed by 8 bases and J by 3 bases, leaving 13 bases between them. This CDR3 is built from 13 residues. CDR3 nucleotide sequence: TGTGCCAGCCAACGGGGGGCGGACACTGAAGCTTTCTTT. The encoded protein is CASQRGADTEAFF.

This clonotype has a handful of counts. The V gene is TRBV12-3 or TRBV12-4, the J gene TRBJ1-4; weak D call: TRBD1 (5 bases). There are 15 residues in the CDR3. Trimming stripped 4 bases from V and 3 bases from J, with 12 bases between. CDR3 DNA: TGTGCCAGCAGTTCTCAGACGGGGCCTAATGAAAAACTGTTTTTT. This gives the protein CASSSQTGPNEKLFF.

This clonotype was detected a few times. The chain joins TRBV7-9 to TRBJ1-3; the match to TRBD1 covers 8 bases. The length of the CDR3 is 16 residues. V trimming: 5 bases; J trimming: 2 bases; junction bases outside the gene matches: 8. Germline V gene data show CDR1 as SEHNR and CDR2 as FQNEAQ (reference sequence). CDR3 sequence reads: CASSLWTGSTGNTIYF. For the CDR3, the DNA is TGTGCCAGCAGCCTATGGACAGGGTCCACTGGAAACACCATATATTTT.

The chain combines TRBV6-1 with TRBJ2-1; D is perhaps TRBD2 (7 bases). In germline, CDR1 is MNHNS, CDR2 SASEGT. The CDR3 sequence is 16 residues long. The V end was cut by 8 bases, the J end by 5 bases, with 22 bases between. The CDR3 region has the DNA TGTGCCAGCGACCTCAATTTCGGGGGGCACAACAATGAGCAGTTCTTC. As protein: CASDLNFGGHNNEQFF.

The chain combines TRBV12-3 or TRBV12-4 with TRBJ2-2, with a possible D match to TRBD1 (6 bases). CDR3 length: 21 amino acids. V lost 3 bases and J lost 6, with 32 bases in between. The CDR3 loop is CASSFPGRRTALRSPPGELFF. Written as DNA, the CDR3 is TGTGCCAGCAGTTTTCCGGGTCGCCGGACAGCCCTACGTTCTCCACCCGGGGAGCTGTTTTTT.

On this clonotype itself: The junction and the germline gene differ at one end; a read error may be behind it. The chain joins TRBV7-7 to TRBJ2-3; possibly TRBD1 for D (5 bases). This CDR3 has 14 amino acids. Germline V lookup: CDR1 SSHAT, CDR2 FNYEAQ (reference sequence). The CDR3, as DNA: TGTGCTAGCAGCCCCAGGGCGGGCACAGATACGCAGTATTTT. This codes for CASSPRAGTDTQYF. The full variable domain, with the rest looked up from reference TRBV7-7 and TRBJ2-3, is GAGVSQSPRYKVTKRGQDVTLRCDPISSHATLYWYQQALGQGPEFLTYFNYEAQPDKSGLPSDRFSAERPEGSISTLTIQRTEQRDSAMYRCASSPRAGTDTQYFGPGTRLTVL.

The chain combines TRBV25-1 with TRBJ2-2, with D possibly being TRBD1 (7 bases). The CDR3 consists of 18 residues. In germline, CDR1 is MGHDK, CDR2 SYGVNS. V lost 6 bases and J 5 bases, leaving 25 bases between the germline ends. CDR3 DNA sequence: TGTGCCAGCAGGAAGCAAGGGCCAGGGGGGTTTGGTACCGGGGAGCTGTTTTTT. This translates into CASRKQGPGGFGTGELFF.

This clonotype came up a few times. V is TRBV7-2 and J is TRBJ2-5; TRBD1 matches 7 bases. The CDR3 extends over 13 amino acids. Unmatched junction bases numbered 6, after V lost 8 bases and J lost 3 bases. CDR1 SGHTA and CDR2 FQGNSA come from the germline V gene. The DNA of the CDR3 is TGTGCCAGCGATCGACAGGGCGAAGAGACCCAGTACTTC. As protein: CASDRQGEETQYF.

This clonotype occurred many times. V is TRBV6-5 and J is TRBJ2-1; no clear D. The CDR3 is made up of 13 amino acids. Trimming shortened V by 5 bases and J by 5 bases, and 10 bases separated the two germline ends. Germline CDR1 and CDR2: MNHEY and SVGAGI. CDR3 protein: CASSPGGNNEQFF. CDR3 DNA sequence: TGTGCCAGCAGTCCTGGTGGGAACAATGAGCAGTTCTTC.

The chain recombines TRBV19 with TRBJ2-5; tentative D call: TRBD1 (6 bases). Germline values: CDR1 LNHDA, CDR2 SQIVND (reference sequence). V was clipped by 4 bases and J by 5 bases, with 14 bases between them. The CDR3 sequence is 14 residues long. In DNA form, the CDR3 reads TGTGCCAGTAGTAAACAGGGAGCCTGGGAGACCCAGTACTTC. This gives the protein CASSKQGAWETQYF.

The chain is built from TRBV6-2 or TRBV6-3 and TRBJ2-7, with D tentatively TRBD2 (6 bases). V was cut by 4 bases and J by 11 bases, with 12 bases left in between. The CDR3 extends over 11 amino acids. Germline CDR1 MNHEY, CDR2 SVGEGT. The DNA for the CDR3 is TGTGCCAGCAGTTGGGGCCGGGAGAAGTACGTC. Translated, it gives CASSWGREKYV.

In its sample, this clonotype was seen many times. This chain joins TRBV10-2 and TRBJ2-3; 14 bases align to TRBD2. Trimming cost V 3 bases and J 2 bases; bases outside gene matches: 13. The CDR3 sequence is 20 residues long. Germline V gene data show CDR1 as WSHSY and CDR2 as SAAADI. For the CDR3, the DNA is TGCGCCAGCAGTGATCCGGGACTAGCGGGGGACCCCACCGTCACAGATACGCAGTATTTT. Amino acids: CASSDPGLAGDPTVTDTQYF.

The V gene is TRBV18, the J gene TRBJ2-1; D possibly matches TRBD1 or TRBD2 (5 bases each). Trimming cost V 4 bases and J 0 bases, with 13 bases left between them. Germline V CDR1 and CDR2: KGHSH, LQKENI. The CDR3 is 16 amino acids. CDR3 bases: TGTGCCAGCTCACGGCGAGGGGCTAGCTCCTACAATGAGCAGTTCTTC. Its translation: CASSRRGASSYNEQFF.

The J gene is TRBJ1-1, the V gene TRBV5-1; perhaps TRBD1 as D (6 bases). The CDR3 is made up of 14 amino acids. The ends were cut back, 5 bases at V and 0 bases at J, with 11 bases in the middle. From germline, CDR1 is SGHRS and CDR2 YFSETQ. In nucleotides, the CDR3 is TGCGCCAGCAGTGTGCAGGGGATGAACACTGAAGCTTTCTTT. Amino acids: CASSVQGMNTEAFF.

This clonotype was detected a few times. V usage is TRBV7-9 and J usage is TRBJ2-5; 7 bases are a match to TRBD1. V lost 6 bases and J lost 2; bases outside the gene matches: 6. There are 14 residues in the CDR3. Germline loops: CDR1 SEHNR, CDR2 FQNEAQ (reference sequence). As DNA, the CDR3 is TGTGCCAGCAGTTACCGGGACAGACAAGAGACCCAGTACTTC. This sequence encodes CASSYRDRQETQYF.

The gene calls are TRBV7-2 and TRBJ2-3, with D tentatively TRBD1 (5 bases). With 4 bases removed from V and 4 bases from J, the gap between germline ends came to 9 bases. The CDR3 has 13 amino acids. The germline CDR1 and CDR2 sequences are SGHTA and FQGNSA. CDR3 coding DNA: TGTGCCAGCAGCTCGACAGCTTCAGATACGCAGTATTTT. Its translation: CASSSTASDTQYF.

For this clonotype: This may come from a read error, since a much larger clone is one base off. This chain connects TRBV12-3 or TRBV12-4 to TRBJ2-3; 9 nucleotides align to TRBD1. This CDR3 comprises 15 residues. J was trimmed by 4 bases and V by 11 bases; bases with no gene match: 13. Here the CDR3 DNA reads TGTGCCGGCACCGTACAGGGGGCTATGGCAGATACGCAGTATTTT. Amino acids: CAGTVQGAMADTQYF.

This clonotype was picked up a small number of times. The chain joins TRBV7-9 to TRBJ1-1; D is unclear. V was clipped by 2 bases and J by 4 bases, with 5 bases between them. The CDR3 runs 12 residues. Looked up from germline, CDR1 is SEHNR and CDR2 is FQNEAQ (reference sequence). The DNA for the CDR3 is TGTGCCAGCAGCTTACCCTTCACTGAAGCTTTCTTT. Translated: CASSLPFTEAFF. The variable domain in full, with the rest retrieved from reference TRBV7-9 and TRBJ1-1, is DTGVSQNPRHKITKRGQNVTFRCDPISEHNRLYWYRQTLGQGPEFLTYFQNEAQLEKSRLLSDRFSAERPKGSFSTLEIQRTEQGDSAMYLCASSLPFTEAFFGQGTRLTVV.

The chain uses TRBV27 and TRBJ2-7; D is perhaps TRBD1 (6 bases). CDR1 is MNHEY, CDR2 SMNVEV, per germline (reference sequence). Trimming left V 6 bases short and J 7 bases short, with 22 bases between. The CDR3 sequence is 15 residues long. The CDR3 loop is CASSEIPRGLAEQYF. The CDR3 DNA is TGTGCCAGCAGCGAGATTCCGAGGGGGTTGGCAGAGCAGTACTTC.

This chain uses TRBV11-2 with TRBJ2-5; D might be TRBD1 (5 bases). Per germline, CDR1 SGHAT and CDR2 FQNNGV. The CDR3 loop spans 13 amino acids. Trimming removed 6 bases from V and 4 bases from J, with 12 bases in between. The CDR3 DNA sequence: TGTGCCAGCAGTATCAGGGTTTCAGAGACCCAGTACTTC. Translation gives CASSIRVSETQYF.

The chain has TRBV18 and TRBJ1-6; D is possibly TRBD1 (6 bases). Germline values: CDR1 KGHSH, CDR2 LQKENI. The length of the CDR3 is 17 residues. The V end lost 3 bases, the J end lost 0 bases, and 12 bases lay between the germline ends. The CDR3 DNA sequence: TGTGCCAGCTCACCTTGGACAGTAAGCTCCTATAATTCACCCCTCCACTTT. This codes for CASSPWTVSSYNSPLHF.

CDR3 bases: TGTGCCAGCACCAACACGAATCAGCCCCAGCATTTT. Translating gives CASTNTNQPQHF. The rearrangement joins TRBV7-9 to TRBJ1-5; D is undetermined. V was shortened by 7 bases and J by 4 bases, with 8 bases between the two germline ends. The length of the CDR3 is 12 residues. Germline V gene data show CDR1 as SEHNR and CDR2 as FQNEAQ (reference sequence).

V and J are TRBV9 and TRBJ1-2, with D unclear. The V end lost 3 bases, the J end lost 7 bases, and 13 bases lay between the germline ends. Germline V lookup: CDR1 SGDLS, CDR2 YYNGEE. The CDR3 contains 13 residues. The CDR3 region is CASSESDGFGYTF. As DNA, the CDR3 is TGTGCCAGCAGCGAGTCCGACGGGTTTGGCTACACCTTC.